This T cell receptor beta chain was retrieved from a study of CD8 T cells in ankylosing spondylitis (dated by TCRdb to about 2017). About the study as a whole: The study set out to find disease-linked TCR variants by profiling T cell receptor beta repertoires in ankylosing spondylitis patients and healthy donors. In total, the full study cohort was made up of 100 to 140 healthy donors and 25 ankylosing spondylitis patients. Peripheral blood samples were taken, and synovial fluid was additionally collected from ankylosing spondylitis patients. Broader findings and caveats from the paper: Significant enrichment of the disease-linked clones was reported in matched synovial fluid samples from ankylosing spondylitis patients. Some of the motif variants had been reported before in the synovial fluid and blood of reactive arthritis patients, a finding that suggests common disease-initiation mechanisms. A TCR beta motif made up of about eight highly homologous amino acid variants appeared to be characteristic of blood from ankylosing spondylitis patients. A CD8+ phenotype was shown by the disease-linked clones, which were found at relatively low frequencies in peripheral blood.

TCRdb names Illumina HiSeq 2500 as the instrument used. Quantitative 5'-RACE with molecular barcodes was the method used to prepare the TCR beta libraries. Regarding the original processing steps: To identify disease-linked TCR variants, a new computational method was used, one built on a probabilistic model of VDJ rearrangement. TCRdb reprocessing: public reads trimmed at Q25 with fastp, clones called with MiXCR, in-frame beta chains kept. Duplicate CDR3 protein sequences are folded into a single record with the most common DNA and genes. These V and J calls derive from TCRdb rather than the authors' analysis. For this sample there are around 490,000 distinct CDR3 sequences; 5.3% appear just once. The ten largest clones represent roughly 3.5% of the sample. Many counts were recorded for this clonotype. Its cognate antigen has yet to be identified. Per-base quality was not reported, and no clone a single base away is much larger than it.

The sequence was obtained from a male donor with ankylosing spondylitis. Sequencing was carried out using blood, either unsorted or a sorted T cell fraction (not recorded which).

CDR3 reads: CSVILGQGGQPQHF. The nucleotide sequence is given as TGCAGTGTTATCTTGGGACAGGGAGGACAGCCCCAGCATTTT. The chain links TRBV20-1 with TRBJ1-5, with 9 central nucleotides matching TRBD1. For CDR1 and CDR2, the germline V gene (reference sequence) lists DFQATT and SNEGSKA. Trimming accounts for 7 bases at V and 7 bases at J, while the number of junction bases matched to no gene is 11. There are 14 amino acids in the CDR3, from cysteine to phenylalanine inclusive. The CDR3 DNA has 42 bases and is translated from base 1.